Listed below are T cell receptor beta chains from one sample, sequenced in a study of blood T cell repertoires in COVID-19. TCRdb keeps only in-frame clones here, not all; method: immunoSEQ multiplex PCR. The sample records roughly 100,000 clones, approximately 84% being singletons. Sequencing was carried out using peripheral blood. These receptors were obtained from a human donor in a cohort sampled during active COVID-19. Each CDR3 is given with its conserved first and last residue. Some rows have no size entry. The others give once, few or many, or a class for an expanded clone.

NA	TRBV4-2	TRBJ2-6	CASSQGGQVGANVLTF
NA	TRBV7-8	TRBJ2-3	CASSPRRGLAGEILDTQYF
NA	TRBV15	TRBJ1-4	CATSGDRANEKLFF
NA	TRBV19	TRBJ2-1	CASSRELAGVRNEQFF
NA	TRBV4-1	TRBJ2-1	CASSTRQESSYNEQFF
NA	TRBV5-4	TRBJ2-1	CASSLRSGGLNEQFF
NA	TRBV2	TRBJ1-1	CASSGSTPNTEAFF
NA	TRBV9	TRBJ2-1	CASSVAPTSEPFF
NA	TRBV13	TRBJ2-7	CASSLEREGQDEQYF
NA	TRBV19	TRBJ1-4	CASSIRRANEKLFF
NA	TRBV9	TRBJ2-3	CASSGGRAWGTDTQYF
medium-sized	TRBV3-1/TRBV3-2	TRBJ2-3	CASSAGQGFTDTQYF
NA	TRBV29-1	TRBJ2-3	CSCRRREDDTDTQYF
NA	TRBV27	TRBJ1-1	CASSLYPGEGTEAFF
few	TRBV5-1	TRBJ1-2	CASSLSGVDGYTF
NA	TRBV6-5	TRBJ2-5	CASSQTGGGETQYF
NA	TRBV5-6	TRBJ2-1	CASSLGTVSYNEQFF
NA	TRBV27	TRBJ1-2	CASSFRNRGWGNYGYTF
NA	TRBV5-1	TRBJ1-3	CASSQWPGVTGNTIYF
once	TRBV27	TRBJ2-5	CASSSGPGTGETQYF
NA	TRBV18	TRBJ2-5	CASSRNPGEETQYF
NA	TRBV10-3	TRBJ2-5	CAISESSLAGEETQYF
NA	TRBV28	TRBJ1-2	CASSLNLDRDGYTF
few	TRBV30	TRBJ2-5	CAWSFRGNQETQYF
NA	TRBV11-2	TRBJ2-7	CASSLGGGTYEQYF
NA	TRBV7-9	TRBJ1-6	CASSSRFDARGSNSPLHF
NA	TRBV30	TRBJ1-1	CAWSGGTGNMDTEAFF
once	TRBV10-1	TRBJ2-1	CASSELAGATYEQFF
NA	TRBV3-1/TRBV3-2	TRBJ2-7	CASSDEGLAGARYEQYF
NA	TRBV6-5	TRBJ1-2	CASSRPGNHGYTF
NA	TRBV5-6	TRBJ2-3	CASSAEGQGISPDTQYF
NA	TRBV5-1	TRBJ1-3	CASSLVQGQLHSGNTIYF
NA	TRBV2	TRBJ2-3	CASSEWEAGDWGTDTQYF
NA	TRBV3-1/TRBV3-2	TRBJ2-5	CASSQGLDGETQYF
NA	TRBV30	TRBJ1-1	CAWSLSDTEAFF
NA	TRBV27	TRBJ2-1	CASSYPPAGGKNEQFF
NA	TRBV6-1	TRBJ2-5	CASSATPGQGTKTQYF